This paragraph reports one T cell receptor (beta chain). The target antigen is unknown. PCR primers comprised 60 Vbeta and 13 Jbeta primers. Sequencing was performed with immunoSEQ multiplex PCR; in TCRdb, only in-frame clones are kept and a portion is missing. This table has 130,000 or so clones, more than 70% appearing once. This specimen comes from a study of cytomegalovirus exposure and HLA in healthy donors. Whole-study context: Early release data held 85 million or so unique TCRs from HLA-typed donors.

V dropped 5 bases and J dropped 1 base, with 16 bases sitting between them. The CDR3 is 16 residues long. Germline assignment: CDR1 MNHNY and CDR2 SVGAGI (reference sequence). Study-level points and caveats: Some segments of the V type, notably TRBV6-2 and TRBV6-3, were excluded as indistinguishable. In a later analysis, common viral pathogens appeared linked to several of the most significant clusters. The Asian-associated ancestry cluster reportedly had fewer N-insertions than the approximately 700-donor mean in a later analysis.

The TCR was taken from a woman aged 55-69 years in good health and CMV-seronegative. The chain has TRBV6-6 and TRBJ2-3; weak D call: TRBD2 (5 bases). Material: PBMCs. CDR3 protein: CASSLPDSAGTDTQYF. In DNA form, the CDR3 reads TGTGCCAGCAGTCTCCCGGACTCCGCTGGCACAGATACGCAGTATTTT.